One and the same sample provided the 27 T cell receptor beta chains below, sequenced in a study of beta chain features in type 1 diabetes. The whole isolated RNA underwent reverse transcription, so sequencing captured expressed TCRB transcripts. The data were produced by immunoSEQ multiplex PCR, yet TCRdb's version contains in-frame clones alone and is incomplete. The sample carries 330,000 or so clones, around 13% recorded once. What was sequenced was central memory CD4+ T cells from blood. These receptors all come from a man aged 30 to 39 in good health.

The chain employs TRBV7-6 and TRBJ2-2; TRBD1 is a possible D gene (6 bases). CDR1 and CDR2 (germline): SGHVS, FNYEAQ. This CDR3 is built from 13 residues. Trimming took 5 bases from V and 5 from J, leaving 9 bases between them. The CDR3 sequence: CASSRGQTGELFF. In DNA, the CDR3 is TGTGCCAGCAGCCGAGGACAGACCGGGGAGCTGTTTTTT.

V gene TRBV11-1 combines with J gene TRBJ2-3, with D possibly matching TRBD2 (6 bases). CDR3 length: 13 amino acids. Trimming pared 5 bases from V and 4 bases from J, leaving 10 bases between. Germline V gives CDR1 SGHAT, CDR2 FQDESV (reference sequence). This CDR3 reads CASSPGDADTQYF. CDR3 nucleotide sequence: TGTGCCAGCAGCCCGGGGGACGCAGATACGCAGTATTTT.

This clone showed up just a few times. This chain connects TRBV28 to TRBJ2-7; 11 bases align to TRBD2. From germline, CDR1 is MDHEN and CDR2 SYDVKM. This CDR3 comprises 14 residues. The junction had 4 bases not matched to a gene; V was cut back by 3 bases and J by 6 bases. The CDR3 region is CASSFSGRGGEQYV. DNA for the CDR3: TGTGCCAGCAGTTTTAGCGGGAGGGGGGGCGAGCAGTACGTC.

This clone was found a few times. V gene TRBV5-6 combines with J gene TRBJ1-6; a weak D match, TRBD1 (6 bases). CDR3 length: 16 residues. CDR1 is SGHDT, CDR2 YYEEEE, per germline. V gave up 3 bases and J gave up 7 bases, with 17 bases separating them. The CDR3 reads CASSSIQGRANSPLHF. The CDR3 DNA is TGTGCCAGCAGCTCCATTCAGGGGCGAGCGAATTCACCCCTCCACTTT. The full variable domain, in which reference TRBV5-6 and TRBJ1-6 provide the parts outside the CDR3, is DAGVTQSPTHLIKTRGQQVTLRCSPKSGHDTVSWYQQALGQGPQFIFQYYEEEERQRGNFPDRFSGHQFPNYSSELNVNALLLGDSALYLCASSSIQGRANSPLHFGNGTRLTVT.

The rearrangement uses TRBV10-2 and TRBJ1-5; maybe TRBD1 (6 bases). Looked up from germline, CDR1 is WSHSY and CDR2 is SAAADI. This CDR3 has 15 residues. Between the trimmed V and J ends, which lost 8 bases and 0 bases, there was a span of 14 bases. In DNA, the CDR3 is TGCGCCAGCTCTAAACAGGGACTTAGCAATCAGCCCCAGCATTTT. Translation: CASSKQGLSNQPQHF.

Many counts were recorded for this clone. V gene TRBV19 combines with J gene TRBJ2-1; 13 bases are a match to TRBD2. Losses at the gene ends were 6 bases for V and 3 bases for J; bases not matched to a gene: 5. CDR3 size: 16 residues. The V gene's germline CDR1 is LNHDA and CDR2 SQIVND (reference sequence). CDR3 in DNA: TGTGCCAGTAGCCCGGGACTAGCGGGAATCTACAATGAGCAGTTCTTC. Translation gives CASSPGLAGIYNEQFF.

This clone was detected a few times. The rearrangement links TRBV11-2 to TRBJ2-7; 8 bases are shared with TRBD1. The germline V gene has CDR1 SGHAT and CDR2 FQNNGV. The CDR3 spans 12 residues. With V trimmed by 5 bases and J by 6 bases, 3 bases remained unmatched. The CDR3 region has the DNA TGTGCCAGCAGCACAGGGGGTGTCGAGCAGTACGTC. It encodes CASSTGGVEQYV.

In this sample, this clone turned up a few times. This chain links TRBV12-5 with TRBJ2-2; 8 nucleotides line up with TRBD1. J lost 4 bases, V lost 1 base, and 2 bases had no gene match. CDR1 is LGHNT, CDR2 FRNRAP, per germline. CDR3 length: 15 residues. The CDR3 sequence is CASGLGQGFTGELFF. CDR3 sequence (DNA): TGTGCTAGTGGTTTGGGACAGGGGTTCACCGGGGAGCTGTTTTTT.

This chain uses TRBV7-6 with TRBJ2-3, with 7 bases lining up with TRBD2. Unmatched junction bases numbered 12, after V lost 5 bases and J lost 7 bases. Germline lookup yields CDR1 SGHVS and CDR2 FNYEAQ. The CDR3 loop spans 15 amino acids. This CDR3 is CASSPLAGRGNTQYF. CDR3 DNA sequence: TGTGCCAGCAGCCCACTAGCCGGGCGGGGGAATACGCAGTATTTT. Combining the CDR3 with reference TRBV7-6 and TRBJ2-3 gives the whole variable domain GAGVSQSPRYKVTKRGQDVALRCDPISGHVSLYWYRQALGQGPEFLTYFNYEAQQDKSGLPNDRFSAERPEGSISTLTIQRTEQRDSAMYRCASSPLAGRGNTQYFGPGTRLTVL.

This sequence joins TRBV7-2 and TRBJ2-5; 7 positions match TRBD1. The germline gives CDR1 SGHTA, CDR2 FQGNSA. The CDR3 spans 15 residues. V dropped 5 bases and J dropped 7; count of bases not matched to a gene: 13. CDR3 in DNA: TGTGCCAGCAGCGGCCAGGGGACAGCCTTAGGGACCCAGTACTTC. Protein product: CASSGQGTALGTQYF.

This clone was detected a few times. The J gene is TRBJ2-5, the V gene TRBV25-1; D remains unclear. V lost 2 bases to trimming and J lost 1 base, with 8 bases between them. Per germline, CDR1 MGHDK and CDR2 SYGVNS. This CDR3 contains 14 residues. The CDR3 DNA sequence: TGTGCCAGCAGTGAACCTGGGTCCCAAGAGACCCAGTACTTC. It is translated as CASSEPGSQETQYF.

In its sample, this clone was seen a few times. A far more abundant clone sits one base away, making this likely a read error. At the DNA level, this CDR3 is encoded by other sequences in the same sample as well. V usage is TRBV2 and J usage is TRBJ2-1; TRBD1 agrees at 7 bases. Germline V gene lookup returns CDR1 SNHLY and CDR2 FYNNEI. This CDR3 has 13 amino acids. V was clipped by 6 bases and J by 10 bases; unmatched bases: 9. In DNA, the CDR3 is TGTGCCAGCAGGGGGGAAGGGGGCGGGGAGCAGTTCTTC. Protein product: CASRGEGGGEQFF.

Ten or more counts support this clone. The chain combines TRBV19 with TRBJ2-1; D not certain. The CDR3 spans 15 residues. CDR1 LNHDA and CDR2 SQIVND come from the germline V gene (reference sequence). V was shortened by 3 bases and J by 3 bases, with 12 bases between the two germline ends. CDR3 amino acids: CASSMDRSYYNEQFF. The CDR3 DNA reads TGTGCCAGTAGTATGGATAGAAGCTACTACAATGAGCAGTTCTTC.

The V call is TRBV5-1, the J call TRBJ2-5, with D possibly being TRBD2 (6 bases). Between the trimmed V and J ends, which lost 0 bases and 7 bases, there was a span of 13 bases. The CDR3 has 14 residues. The germline CDR1 and CDR2 sequences are SGHRS and YFSETQ. Written as DNA, the CDR3 is TGCGCCAGCAGCTTGGAGCGGGTCCGGGGGACCCAGTACTTC. This encodes CASSLERVRGTQYF.

A remark on this clone: One junction end does not reproduce the germline sequence, and a read error may be involved. Other DNA sequences of this sample code for an identical CDR3. This CDR3 reads CASSLAGAYNEQFF. The CDR3 region has the DNA TGTGCCAGCAGTTTAGCGGGGGCCTACAATGAGCAGTTCTTC. The rearrangement links TRBV11-3 to TRBJ2-1, with 9 bases matching TRBD2. Germline CDR1 SGHNT, CDR2 YENEEA. CDR3 size: 14 residues.

At least ten counts were recorded for this clone. The J gene is TRBJ1-5, the V gene TRBV19; TRBD1 is a possible D gene (5 bases). The V end was cut by 5 bases, the J end by 6 bases, with 14 bases between. This CDR3 spans 14 amino acids. The V gene's germline CDR1 is LNHDA and CDR2 SQIVND (reference sequence). Here the CDR3 DNA reads TGTGCCAGTAGTGTGCAGGGAAGGAGTCAGCCCCAGCATTTT. Encoded protein: CASSVQGRSQPQHF.

At least ten counts were recorded for this clone. DNA for the CDR3: TGTGCCTGGAGTGTGTGGGCAACTAATGAAAAACTGTTTTTT. Protein: CAWSVWATNEKLFF. V usage is TRBV30 and J usage is TRBJ1-4; D ambiguous. The CDR3 has 14 amino acids. Germline loops: CDR1 GTSNPN, CDR2 SVGIG (reference sequence). V shed 0 bases and J shed 0 bases, with 5 bases lying between them.

The chain couples TRBV2 to TRBJ1-5; 9 positions match TRBD1. This CDR3 comprises 14 residues. CDR1 SNHLY and CDR2 FYNNEI come from the germline V gene. V was pared by 6 bases and J by 6 bases, with 6 bases of the junction left unmatched. CDR3 residues: CASSRDREGQPQHF. The DNA for the CDR3 is TGTGCCAGCAGCCGGGACAGGGAAGGTCAGCCCCAGCATTTT.

This clone was detected a few times. The rearrangement links TRBV6-6 to TRBJ2-1; D might be TRBD2 (5 bases). V dropped 4 bases and J dropped 11 bases, with 9 bases sitting between them. This CDR3 region has 11 residues. Germline V gene data show CDR1 as MNHNY and CDR2 as SVGAGI (reference sequence). DNA for the CDR3: TGTGCCAGCAGTTTCAGCGGAAAGCAGTTCTTC. Its translation: CASSFSGKQFF.

This chain joins TRBV18 and TRBJ2-2, with D possibly matching TRBD2 (5 bases). This CDR3 region has 15 residues. The V gene's germline CDR1 is KGHSH and CDR2 LQKENI. V shed 6 bases and J shed 1 base, with 12 bases lying between them. CDR3 nucleotide sequence: TGTGCCAGCTCCCGCGGACTCCTGAACACCGGGGAGCTGTTTTTT. Translated: CASSRGLLNTGELFF.

Only a few counts were recorded for this clone. J is TRBJ1-2 and V is TRBV15; perhaps TRBD1 as D (5 bases). Per the germline V gene, CDR1 is LNHNV and CDR2 is YYDKDF (reference sequence). The V end lost 1 base, the J end lost 2 bases, and 11 bases lay between the germline ends. The CDR3 length is 15 residues. CDR3 protein: CATSRVGAINYGYTF. DNA for the CDR3: TGTGCCACCAGCAGAGTTGGGGCGATAAACTATGGCTACACCTTC.

This clone has only a few counts. The chain couples TRBV30 to TRBJ1-3; 7 bases line up with TRBD1. V dropped 0 bases and J dropped 3; count of bases not matched to a gene: 2. This CDR3 comprises 14 residues. The V gene's germline CDR1 is GTSNPN and CDR2 SVGIG (reference sequence). CDR3 sequence reads: CAWSVGQDGNTIYF. Written as DNA, the CDR3 is TGTGCCTGGAGTGTTGGACAGGATGGAAACACCATATATTTT.

The rearrangement links TRBV9 to TRBJ2-3; no clear D. Germline assignment: CDR1 SGDLS and CDR2 YYNGEE. The CDR3 consists of 15 residues. V was cut by 4 bases and J by 2 bases, with 14 bases left in between. CDR3 amino acids: CASSPRALNTDTQYF. In nucleotides, the CDR3 is TGTGCCAGCAGCCCCCGGGCCCTCAACACAGATACGCAGTATTTT.

The table lists this clone with a few counts. The chain has TRBV11-3 and TRBJ2-5; TRBD2 agrees at 12 bases. V lost 1 base and J lost 5; bases outside the gene matches: 2. The CDR3 is 15 residues long. Germline V gives CDR1 SGHNT, CDR2 YENEEA. This CDR3 is CASSLGLAGGETQYF. CDR3 bases: TGTGCCAGCAGCTTAGGCCTAGCGGGAGGGGAGACCCAGTACTTC.

In its sample, this clone was seen a few times. This rearrangement joins TRBV7-2 to TRBJ2-5; 7 bases are shared with TRBD2. The junction had 7 bases not matched to a gene; V was cut back by 2 bases and J by 1 base. The CDR3 is 16 residues long. Germline assignment: CDR1 SGHTA and CDR2 FQGNSA. DNA for the CDR3: TGTGCCAGCAGCTTAAGCTCTAGCGGTGGCCAAGAGACCCAGTACTTC. Residues: CASSLSSSGGQETQYF. The variable domain in full, with the rest retrieved from reference TRBV7-2 and TRBJ2-5, is GAGVSQSPSNKVTEKGKDVELRCDPISGHTALYWYRQSLGQGLEFLIYFQGNSAPDKSGLPSDRFSAERTGGSVSTLTIQRTQQEDSAVYLCASSLSSSGGQETQYFGPGTRLLVL.

This clone came up many times. The chain is built from TRBV2 and TRBJ2-7; 7 bases match TRBD2. This CDR3 has 14 residues. The germline CDR1 and CDR2 sequences are SNHLY and FYNNEI. Losses at the gene ends were 6 bases for V and 0 bases for J; bases not matched to a gene: 5. The CDR3 DNA sequence: TGTGCCAGCAGGATAAGGACTAGCTCCTACGAGCAGTACTTC. Amino acids: CASRIRTSSYEQYF.

In this sample, this clone turned up many times. V gene TRBV29-1 combines with J gene TRBJ2-1; 11 bases agree with TRBD2. There are 13 residues in the CDR3. V trimming: 4 bases; J trimming: 7 bases; junction bases outside the gene matches: 3. CDR1 is SQVTM, CDR2 ANQGSEA, per germline. CDR3 residues: CSVGGTSGNEQFF. Written as DNA, the CDR3 is TGCAGCGTTGGAGGGACTAGCGGTAATGAGCAGTTCTTC.